This is a list of T cell receptor beta chains from one sample in a study of a mutant IDH1 vaccine in newly diagnosed glioma. The protocol was immunoSEQ multiplex PCR, while the TCRdb copy is restricted to in-frame clones and leaves out a portion. The sample gives 50,000 to 70,000 clones, 74% of which show up once; roughly 5% is in the top ten. These receptors have no known antigen. The material was PBMCs, obtained from a glioma patient whose treatment included an IDH1 peptide vaccine. All receptors come from a man aged 50 or older with glioma. The CDR3 runs from the conserved cysteine through the conserved F or W. D genes are given only for firm matches. The size entry is marked missing in some rows and otherwise reads once, few, many or a size class.

J: TRBJ1-5
size: .
V: TRBV6-6
D: TRBD1
DNA: TGTGCCAGCAGTTATGGGGACAGGGTGGGCAATCAGCCCCAGCATTTT
CDR3: CASSYGDRVGNQPQHF

J: TRBJ1-1
size: few
V: TRBV5-6
D: .
DNA: TGTGCCAGCACCTCCGTGTGGGGGAAGGCTGAAGCTTTCTTT
CDR3: CASTSVWGKAEAFF

J: TRBJ1-4
size: .
V: TRBV5-5
D: .
DNA: TGTGCCAGCAGCTGGAAACCGGACGGCCTTTGGGAAAAACTGTTTTTT
CDR3: CASSWKPDGLWEKLFF

J: TRBJ1-1
size: .
V: TRBV7-9
D: .
DNA: TGTGCCAGCAGCCCGGAGACGGGCACTGAAGCTTTCTTT
CDR3: CASSPETGTEAFF

J: TRBJ1-5
size: once
V: TRBV4-3
D: .
DNA: TGCGCCAGCAGCCAAGATCGAAATCAGCCCCAGCATTTT
CDR3: CASSQDRNQPQHF

J: TRBJ2-2
size: .
V: TRBV30
D: TRBD1
DNA: TGTGCCTGGAGCACCGGGACAGGGAACACCGGGGAGCTGTTTTTT
CDR3: CAWSTGTGNTGELFF

J: TRBJ2-7
size: .
V: TRBV29-1
D: TRBD1
DNA: TGCAGCGCAGTTGGGACAGTGGAGGAGCAGTACTTC
CDR3: CSAVGTVEEQYF

J: TRBJ1-2
size: once
V: TRBV2
D: TRBD1
DNA: TGTGCCAGCCGACCGACAGGGGGTTACTATGGCTACACCTTC
CDR3: CASRPTGGYYGYTF

J: TRBJ1-1
size: .
V: TRBV6-5
D: .
DNA: TGTGCCAGCAGTTACTCACAGGCGGCCACTGAAGCTTTCTTT
CDR3: CASSYSQAATEAFF

J: TRBJ2-1
size: .
V: TRBV27
D: .
DNA: TGTGCCAGCGGAAATTCCGGGACCTTCAACAATGAGCAGTTCTTC
CDR3: CASGNSGTFNNEQFF

J: TRBJ1-1
size: .
V: TRBV6-5
D: TRBD1
DNA: TGTGCCAGCAGGGGACAGGGGGAAGCTTTCTTT
CDR3: CASRGQGEAFF

J: TRBJ1-4
size: .
V: TRBV4-3
D: .
DNA: TGCGCCAGCAGCCAAGAGACGGGGGCGGGAGAAAAACTGTTTTTT
CDR3: CASSQETGAGEKLFF

J: TRBJ2-5
size: .
V: TRBV28
D: .
DNA: TGTGCCAGCAGTTTGACTATTGAGACCCAGTACTTC
CDR3: CASSLTIETQYF

J: TRBJ1-3
size: once
V: TRBV27
D: .
DNA: TGTGCCAGCAGTCCATCGGCGGGCGGACCCTCTGGAAACACCATATATTTT
CDR3: CASSPSAGGPSGNTIYF

J: TRBJ2-5
size: .
V: TRBV2
D: .
DNA: TGTGCCAGCAAGAGGGGGGCTCAAGAGACCCAGTACTTC
CDR3: CASKRGAQETQYF

J: TRBJ1-4
size: few
V: TRBV7-6
D: .
DNA: TGTGCCAGCAGCCGGGGGGAGGAGGAAAAACTGTTTTTT
CDR3: CASSRGEEEKLFF

J: TRBJ1-3
size: .
V: TRBV19
D: .
DNA: TGTGCCAGTAGTATCTCGACAGATACTGGAAACACCATATATTTT
CDR3: CASSISTDTGNTIYF

J: TRBJ1-4
size: .
V: TRBV10-3
D: TRBD1
DNA: TGTGCCATCAGGCCGGGACAGGGGAATGAAAAACTGTTTTTT
CDR3: CAIRPGQGNEKLFF

J: TRBJ1-2
size: .
V: TRBV29-1
D: .
DNA: TGCAGCGTCCAGCGGGGGGGAGGCAACTATGGCTACACCTTC
CDR3: CSVQRGGGNYGYTF

J: TRBJ2-3
size: .
V: TRBV20-1
D: .
DNA: TGCAGTGCTAGGACGGCAGATACGCAGTATTTT
CDR3: CSARTADTQYF

J: TRBJ2-7
size: .
V: TRBV5-6
D: TRBD1
DNA: TGTGCCAGCAGCTCACCGACAGGGCGTTACGAGCAGTACTTC
CDR3: CASSSPTGRYEQYF

J: TRBJ2-2
size: .
V: TRBV7-9
D: .
DNA: TGTGCCAGCACCCCCCCAGGGGCTACCGGGGAGCTGTTTTTT
CDR3: CASTPPGATGELFF

J: TRBJ1-4
size: .
V: TRBV10-3
D: .
DNA: TGTGCCATCCACGGGACAACTAATGAAAAACTGTTTTTT
CDR3: CAIHGTTNEKLFF

J: TRBJ1-2
size: once
V: TRBV27
D: .
DNA: TGTGCCAGCAGCCCTATTTCCCCCAACTATGGCTACACCTTC
CDR3: CASSPISPNYGYTF

J: TRBJ2-5
size: .
V: TRBV4-1
D: TRBD2
DNA: TGCGCCAGCAGCCAAGCGGGGGGACAAGAGACCCAGTACTTC
CDR3: CASSQAGGQETQYF

J: TRBJ2-1
size: once
V: TRBV7-9
D: .
DNA: TGTGCCAGCAGCTTAATCCAGGGGAATGAGCAGTTCTTC
CDR3: CASSLIQGNEQFF

J: TRBJ1-1
size: once
V: TRBV6-5
D: .
DNA: TGTGCCAGCAGAACGAAAATGAACACTGAAGCTTTCTTT
CDR3: CASRTKMNTEAFF